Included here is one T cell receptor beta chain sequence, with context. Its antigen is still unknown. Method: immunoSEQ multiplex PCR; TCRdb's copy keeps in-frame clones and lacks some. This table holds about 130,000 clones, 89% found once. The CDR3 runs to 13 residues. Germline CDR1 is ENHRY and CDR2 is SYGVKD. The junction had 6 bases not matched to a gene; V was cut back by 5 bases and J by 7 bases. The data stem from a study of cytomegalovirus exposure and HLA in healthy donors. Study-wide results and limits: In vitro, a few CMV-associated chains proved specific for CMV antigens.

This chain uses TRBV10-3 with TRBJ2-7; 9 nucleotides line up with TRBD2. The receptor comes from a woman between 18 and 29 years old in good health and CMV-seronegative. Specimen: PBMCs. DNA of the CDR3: TGTGCCATCAGTAGACTAGCGGCAGGAGAGCAGTACTTC. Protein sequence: CAISRLAAGEQYF.